The clone carrying this T cell receptor beta chain was counted ten times or more. V dropped 2 bases and J dropped 0 bases, with 14 bases sitting between them. Germline CDR1 reads SGHDN; CDR2 reads FVKESK. The CDR3 is 16 residues long. The data are from a study of molecular identifiers for immune sequencing clone quantification. One entry per CDR3 protein results from TCRdb running MiXCR on the PCR reads. Of about 320,000 distinct CDR3 sequences in the sample, over 20% were seen once. This sequence originates from a human donor in good health. Some libraries in this study had Jurkat cell RNA spiked in. Sequencing was performed on naive CD8+ T cells from blood, with Jurkat cell RNA spiked in. Subset: FACS-sorted CD8+CD4-CCR7+CD45RA+ naive T cells. This sequence joins TRBV14 and TRBJ2-7; no clear D gene. Here the CDR3 DNA reads TGTGCCAGCAGCCAAATCGGGTCACGCGACTCCTACGAGCAGTACTTC. Residues: CASSQIGSRDSYEQYF. The full variable domain, rest sourced from reference TRBV14 and TRBJ2-7, is EAGVTQFPSHSVIEKGQTVTLRCDPISGHDNLYWYRRVMGKEIKFLLHFVKESKQDESGMPNNRFLAERTGGTYSTLKVQPAELEDSGVYFCASSQIGSRDSYEQYFGPGTRLTVT.